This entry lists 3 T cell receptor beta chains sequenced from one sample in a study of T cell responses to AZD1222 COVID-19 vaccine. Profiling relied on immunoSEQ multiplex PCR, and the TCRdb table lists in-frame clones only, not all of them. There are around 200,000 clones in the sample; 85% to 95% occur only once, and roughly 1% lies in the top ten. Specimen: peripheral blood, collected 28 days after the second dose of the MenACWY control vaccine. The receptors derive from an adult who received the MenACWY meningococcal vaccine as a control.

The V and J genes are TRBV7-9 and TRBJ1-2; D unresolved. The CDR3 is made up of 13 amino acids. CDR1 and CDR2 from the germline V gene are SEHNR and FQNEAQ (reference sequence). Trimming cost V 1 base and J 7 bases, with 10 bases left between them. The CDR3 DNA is TGTGCCAGCAGCTTAGATACAGCGACTGGCTACACCTTC. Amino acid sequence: CASSLDTATGYTF.

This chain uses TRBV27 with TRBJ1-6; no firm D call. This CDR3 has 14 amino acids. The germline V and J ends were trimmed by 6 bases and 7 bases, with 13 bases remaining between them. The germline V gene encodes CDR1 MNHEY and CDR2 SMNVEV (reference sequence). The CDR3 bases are TGTGCCAGCAGCGCCCTCGGAGTGAATTCACCCCTCCACTTT. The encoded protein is CASSALGVNSPLHF.

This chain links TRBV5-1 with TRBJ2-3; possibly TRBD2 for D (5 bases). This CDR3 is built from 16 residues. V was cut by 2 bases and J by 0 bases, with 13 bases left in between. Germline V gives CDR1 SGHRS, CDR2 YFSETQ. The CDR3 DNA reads TGCGCCAGCAGCTTTGACGGGATGAGTAGCACAGATACGCAGTATTTT. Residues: CASSFDGMSSTDTQYF.